The present T cell receptor beta chain was sequenced within a study of blood T cell repertoires in COVID-19. At the level of the study: Samples representing acute and convalescent COVID-19 were sourced from the United States, Italy and Spain. T cells, B-cell-depleted T cells, or PBMCs supplied cDNA or gDNA.

Repertoires were generated with immunoSEQ multiplex PCR, while TCRdb's copy carries only in-frame clones and drops some. There are some 96,000 clones in the sample; 88% occur only once, and about 4.6% lies in the top ten. CDR3 length equals 12 residues. The trim removed 5 bases at V and 6 bases at J, leaving 6 bases unmatched. Per germline, CDR1 SQVTM and CDR2 ANQGSEA. The chain couples TRBV29-1 to TRBJ2-5, with 7 bases matching TRBD2. The clonotype originates from a human donor in a cohort sampled during active COVID-19. What was sequenced was peripheral blood. CDR3 bases: TGCAGCGTTAGGGGAGGGCGGCAGACCCAGTACTTC. Residues: CSVRGGRQTQYF.